The table lists the clone carrying this T cell receptor beta chain with a few counts. The antigen remains unidentified. The data were obtained in a study of T-cell memory formation after mild COVID-19. About the research overall: Among the donors, TCR clusters were largely specific to each donor. Study-level findings and limits: SARS-CoV-2 specificity of second-wave clones peaking day 37 was unconfirmed. Clones shrinking from day 15 to 85 showed even CD4/CD8 mixes; later expanders tilted CD4+. Contracting CD4+ clones lay largely in CM and EM, with CD8+ ones residing in EMRA.

CDR1 MNHEY and CDR2 SVGAGI come from the germline V gene. The CDR3 length is 13 residues. The V segment lost 5 bases and the J segment 10 bases; nucleotides outside the gene matches: 9. TCRdb reanalysed the 5' RACE reads using MiXCR and keeps one entry per CDR3 protein. The sample includes 300,000 to 350,000 distinct CDR3 sequences, approximately 19% of them seen just once. The rearrangement uses TRBV6-5 and TRBJ2-5; TRBD2 matches 8 bases. Sequencing was performed on PBMCs or a T cell subset sorted from them (not recorded which). The sequence was collected from a man younger than 30 who had mild COVID-19 (a few samples of this study predate the infection). Cell type and time point are not known. The CDR3 is CASSPDPAGGQYF. CDR3 sequence (DNA): TGTGCCAGCAGTCCGGACCCCGCGGGGGGCCAGTACTTC.